Listed here are 25 T cell receptor beta chains from one sample, sequenced in a study of Ad26.COV2.S vaccination and SARS-CoV-2 variants. Treatment of the sample: approximately 18 received Ad26.COV2.S at low or high dose, single or two shots; about five received placebo; per-sample allocation not given. Sampling was performed 63 days after the first vaccine or placebo injection. Repertoires were generated with immunoSEQ multiplex PCR, while TCRdb's copy carries only in-frame clones and drops some. The sample records around 450,000 clones, 85% to 90% being singletons. The starting material was peripheral blood, obtained in a trial of Ad26.COV2.S vaccine versus placebo. The receptor set was obtained from a person between 18 and 65 years old who received the Ad26.COV2.S COVID-19 vaccine or a placebo.

The chain recombines TRBV12-3 or TRBV12-4 with TRBJ2-1; tentatively, D is TRBD2 (7 bases). This CDR3 is 13 amino acids long. The V end lost 2 bases, the J end lost 8 bases, and 10 bases lay between the germline ends. The CDR3 DNA follows: TGTGCCAGCAGTTTACGGGGGGCCTATGAGCAGTTCTTC. It encodes CASSLRGAYEQFF.

The gene calls are TRBV24-1 and TRBJ1-2; D gene uncertain. The CDR3 has 13 amino acids. Trimming took off 3 bases at V and 4 bases at J, with 8 bases between the two ends. Germline V gene sequence: CDR1 KGHDR, CDR2 SFDVKD. CDR3 in amino acids: CATSDAGTYGYTF. CDR3 DNA: TGTGCCACCAGTGATGCAGGAACCTATGGCTACACCTTC.

This sequence joins TRBV19 and TRBJ1-1; 8 bases are a match to TRBD1. Unmatched junction bases numbered 10, after V lost 6 bases and J lost 1 base. Looked up from germline, CDR1 is LNHDA and CDR2 is SQIVND (reference sequence). There are 16 residues in the CDR3. CDR3 nucleotide sequence: TGTGCCAGTAGGAGGGACAGGAGCGACCAGAACACTGAAGCTTTCTTT. It is translated as CASRRDRSDQNTEAFF.

In its sample, this clone was seen a few times. Other DNA sequences of this sample code for an identical CDR3. The gene calls are TRBV5-4 and TRBJ2-7, with 13 nucleotides matching TRBD2. V shed 4 bases and J 4 bases; nucleotides not matched to a gene: 5. This CDR3 is 15 amino acids long. Germline V gene data show CDR1 as SGHNT and CDR2 as YYREEE (reference sequence). The CDR3 loop is CASSPGTSGIYEQYV. The CDR3 DNA sequence: TGTGCCAGCAGCCCCGGGACTAGCGGGATATACGAGCAGTACGTC.

This chain links TRBV5-6 with TRBJ1-1; no firm D call. CDR1 and CDR2 from the germline V gene are SGHDT and YYEEEE. Trimming removed 2 bases from V and 3 bases from J, with 14 bases in between. This CDR3 is built from 15 residues. The CDR3 DNA is TGTGCCAGCAGCTTAGGATTGGAGAGGGACACTGAAGCTTTCTTT. Its translation is CASSLGLERDTEAFF.

This sequence joins TRBV23-1 and TRBJ1-1; no clear D. TRBV23-1 is sorted into the ORF group, with uncertain function. The CDR3 runs 15 residues. Trimming removed 4 bases from V and 4 bases from J, with 16 bases in between. The chain's CDR3 is CASSPYPPRGTEAFF. The CDR3 region has the DNA TGCGCCAGCAGTCCTTACCCGCCGCGGGGCACTGAAGCTTTCTTT.

This chain links TRBV29-1 with TRBJ2-3; 10 bases agree with TRBD2. V lost 7 bases to trimming and J lost 6 bases; unmatched junction nucleotides: 10. This CDR3 is built from 14 residues. CDR1 and CDR2 from the germline V gene are SQVTM and ANQGSEA. The CDR3 spells CSGRGSGGADTQYF. In DNA, the CDR3 is TGCAGCGGGCGGGGGAGCGGGGGGGCGGATACGCAGTATTTT.

The rearrangement links TRBV7-9 to TRBJ2-3; possible D gene TRBD2, 6 bases. From germline, CDR1 is SEHNR and CDR2 FQNEAQ (reference sequence). Trimming cost V 6 bases and J 0 bases, with 13 bases left between them. This CDR3 has 15 amino acids. The CDR3: CASRPTSTSTDTQYF. The CDR3 coding sequence is TGTGCCAGCAGACCTACTAGCACAAGCACAGATACGCAGTATTTT.

The chain employs TRBV7-2 and TRBJ1-2; possibly TRBD1 for D (5 bases). The V gene's germline CDR1 is SGHTA and CDR2 FQGNSA. The V end lost 5 bases, the J end lost 2 bases, and 12 bases lay between the germline ends. This CDR3 contains 14 residues. The CDR3 bases are TGTGCCAGCAGCCGGGACGGCCGAAACTATGGCTACACCTTC. Translation gives CASSRDGRNYGYTF.

The V call is TRBV28, the J call TRBJ2-1; D is undetermined. Germline loops: CDR1 MDHEN, CDR2 SYDVKM. V lost 6 bases to trimming and J lost 5 bases, with 14 bases between them. The CDR3 contains 14 residues. The CDR3, as DNA: TGTGCCAGCAGCCACCGTGTAGGGAACAATGAGCAGTTCTTC. It yields the protein CASSHRVGNNEQFF.

This clone was observed once. V is TRBV28 and J is TRBJ1-5, with 9 bases matching TRBD1. There are 16 residues in the CDR3. V lost 2 bases, J lost 4 bases, and 6 bases stayed unmatched. The germline CDR1 and CDR2 sequences are MDHEN and SYDVKM. The CDR3 protein is CASSLPGQGVNQPQHF. In DNA, the CDR3 is TGTGCCAGCAGTTTACCGGGACAGGGCGTAAATCAGCCCCAGCATTTT.

The rearrangement joins TRBV4-2 to TRBJ2-3, with TRBD2 matching 9 bases. The CDR3 consists of 15 residues. The V and J ends lost 3 bases and 4 bases, in that order; junction bases with no gene match: 5. CDR1 is LGHNA and CDR2 is YNFKEQ in the germline V gene. The DNA for the CDR3 is TGTGCCAGCAGCCACTCGGCGGGGGGGCCAGATACGCAGTATTTT. Translated: CASSHSAGGPDTQYF.

This clone was observed a single time. V usage is TRBV10-3 and J usage is TRBJ2-3; D gene unclear. V lost 2 bases to trimming and J lost 1 base, with 10 bases between them. The CDR3 consists of 15 residues. CDR1 and CDR2 (germline): ENHRY, SYGVKD. The CDR3: CAISESNGGTDTQYF. The CDR3 DNA reads as TGTGCCATCAGTGAGAGCAACGGAGGCACAGATACGCAGTATTTT.

This rearrangement joins TRBV5-1 to TRBJ1-1, with 7 bases aligning to TRBD1. From germline, CDR1 is SGHRS and CDR2 YFSETQ. V shed 0 bases, J shed 7 bases, and the junction held 3 bases outside the gene matches. The CDR3 consists of 13 residues. The CDR3 is CASSLGQGIEAFF. The CDR3 DNA reads as TGCGCCAGCAGCTTGGGACAGGGAATTGAAGCTTTCTTT.

The rearrangement uses TRBV6-1 and TRBJ2-7; D could derive from TRBD1 or TRBD2 (6 bases each). CDR1 is MNHNS, CDR2 SASEGT, per germline. The CDR3 covers 14 residues. Trimming stripped 3 bases from V and 5 bases from J, with 14 bases between. Here the CDR3 reads CASSEGVRGDEQYV. In nucleotides, the CDR3 is TGTGCCAGCAGTGAGGGGGTTAGGGGGGACGAGCAGTACGTC.

The chain combines TRBV24-1 with TRBJ1-2, with D uncertain. V lost 3 bases to trimming and J lost 6 bases, with 13 bases between them. CDR3 length: 14 residues. The germline V gene has CDR1 KGHDR and CDR2 SFDVKD. The CDR3 coding sequence is TGTGCCACCAGTGATGCCACAGAGTGGCATGGCTACACCTTC. It codes for CATSDATEWHGYTF.

The chain employs TRBV27 and TRBJ1-2; D remains unclear. Trimming took 1 base from V and 5 from J, leaving 8 bases between them. Germline assignment: CDR1 MNHEY and CDR2 SMNVEV (reference sequence). CDR3 length equals 13 residues. The DNA for the CDR3 is TGTGCCAGCAGTTTATATCCTACGTATGGCTACACCTTC. Translation gives CASSLYPTYGYTF.

The chain is built from TRBV5-1 and TRBJ2-7; tentatively, D is TRBD1 (5 bases). V lost 0 bases and J lost 6, with 19 bases in between. The CDR3 runs 16 residues. CDR1 is SGHRS and CDR2 is YFSETQ in the germline V gene. This CDR3 is CASSLAVGPWTGEQYF. DNA for the CDR3: TGCGCCAGCAGCTTGGCAGTGGGGCCGTGGACGGGCGAGCAGTACTTC.

This clone occurred once. V usage is TRBV13 and J usage is TRBJ1-1, with D possibly TRBD1 on 5 matching bases. Germline V gene data show CDR1 as PRHDT and CDR2 as FYEKMQ (reference sequence). The ends were cut back, 5 bases at V and 0 bases at J, with 10 bases in the middle. CDR3 length: 14 amino acids. CDR3 sequence reads: CASSLDRLNTEAFF. The CDR3 DNA follows: TGTGCCAGCAGCCTCGACAGACTGAACACTGAAGCTTTCTTT. Full variable domain (remainder filled in from reference TRBV13 and TRBJ1-1): AAGVIQSPRHLIKEKRETATLKCYPIPRHDTVYWYQQGPGQDPQFLISFYEKMQSDKGSIPDRFSAQQFSDYHSELNMSSLELGDSALYFCASSLDRLNTEAFFGQGTRLTVV.

The V call is TRBV5-4, the J call TRBJ1-1, with TRBD1 as a possible D gene (6 bases). CDR1 is SGHNT and CDR2 is YYREEE in the germline V gene (reference sequence). The length of the CDR3 is 14 residues. Trimming cost V 5 bases and J 1 base, with 12 bases left between them. CDR3 DNA sequence: TGTGCCAGCAGGCCCGGGACAAAGAACACTGAAGCTTTCTTT. It specifies CASRPGTKNTEAFF.

V usage is TRBV28 and J usage is TRBJ2-1; maybe TRBD2 (5 bases). V shed 5 bases and J shed 4 bases, with 18 bases lying between them. CDR1 is MDHEN and CDR2 is SYDVKM in the germline V gene. This CDR3 comprises 16 residues. CDR3: CASSLYGVRNYNEQFF. The CDR3 nucleotides are TGTGCCAGCAGTCTGTACGGGGTCCGCAATTACAATGAGCAGTTCTTC.

The genes are TRBV11-2 and TRBJ2-2; D could derive from TRBD1 or TRBD2 (5 bases each). The V end lost 1 base, the J end lost 4 bases, and 10 bases lay between the germline ends. The V gene's germline CDR1 is SGHAT and CDR2 FQNNGV. The CDR3 is made up of 15 amino acids. The CDR3 loop reads CASSLGGWGTGELFF. CDR3 bases: TGTGCCAGCAGCTTAGGGGGGTGGGGCACCGGGGAGCTGTTTTTT.

This clone was seen only once. This rearrangement joins TRBV5-1 to TRBJ2-3, with D possibly being TRBD1 or TRBD2 (5 bases each). The germline gives CDR1 SGHRS, CDR2 YFSETQ. Trimming removed 6 bases from V and 2 bases from J, with 25 bases in between. The CDR3 is 18 residues long. For the CDR3, the DNA is TGCGCCAGCAAGCCCCCAACGGGGCGAACAACAACCACAGATACGCAGTATTTT. This encodes CASKPPTGRTTTTDTQYF. The complete variable domain, with remaining parts taken from reference TRBV5-1 and TRBJ2-3, reads KAGVTQTPRYLIKTRGQQVTLSCSPISGHRSVSWYQQTPGQGLQFLFEYFSETQRNKGNFPGRFSGRQFSNSRSEMNVSTLELGDSALYLCASKPPTGRTTTTDTQYFGPGTRLTVL.

The chain combines TRBV24-1 with TRBJ1-5, with 8 nucleotides matching TRBD1. The CDR3 totals 15 residues. V lost 5 bases to trimming and J lost 5 bases; unmatched junction nucleotides: 7. CDR1 KGHDR and CDR2 SFDVKD come from the germline V gene. The CDR3: CATSGGQGGYQPQHF. CDR3 nucleotides: TGTGCCACCAGTGGTGGACAGGGAGGCTATCAGCCCCAGCATTTT.

This rearrangement joins TRBV5-1 to TRBJ2-4; tentative D call: TRBD2 (7 bases). CDR3 length: 14 amino acids. Looked up from germline, CDR1 is SGHRS and CDR2 is YFSETQ. Deletions cut 0 bases from V and 15 bases from J, with 19 bases between. The CDR3 reads CASSLEARGAPGYF. CDR3 bases: TGCGCCAGCAGCTTGGAAGCCCGGGGGGCGCCCGGGTACTTC.